A single sample gave rise to the 24 T cell receptor beta chains below, sequenced in a study of blood T cell repertoires in COVID-19. The repertoire was sequenced with immunoSEQ multiplex PCR; TCRdb's copy has only in-frame clones and lacks some. The table shows roughly 120,000 clones, with 90% occurring only once. The sequenced sample was peripheral blood. Receptors originate from a man aged 50 to 60 with active COVID-19.

In its sample, this clone was seen once. This sequence joins TRBV7-9 and TRBJ2-1, with 7 bases lining up with TRBD2. With 5 bases clipped from V and 15 bases from J, the junction kept 13 bases outside the gene matches. Germline V gene lookup returns CDR1 SEHNR and CDR2 FQNEAQ (reference sequence). The CDR3 is 13 amino acids. Here the CDR3 DNA reads TGTGCCAGCAGCGAAGATCGGACTAGTACGCGGTTCTTC. This codes for CASSEDRTSTRFF.

The chain joins TRBV3-1 (or the pseudogene TRBV3-2) to TRBJ1-3, with 12 bases aligning to TRBD1. V gave up 4 bases and J gave up 3 bases; unmatched junction bases: 7. The CDR3 contains 17 residues. Germline values: CDR1 LGHDT, CDR2 YNNKEL (reference sequence). The CDR3 protein is CASSPGTGGADGNTIYF. In DNA form, the CDR3 reads TGTGCCAGCAGCCCCGGGACAGGGGGCGCGGATGGAAACACCATATATTTT.

The CDR3 DNA reads TGTGCCAGCAGTTTAACAGGGGGCGTCAATGGCTACACCTTC. Protein product: CASSLTGGVNGYTF. This chain joins TRBV28 and TRBJ1-2, with 9 positions matching TRBD1. Germline CDR1 is MDHEN and CDR2 is SYDVKM. Trimming at V came to 2 bases and at J to 6 bases, leaving 4 bases not matched to a gene. The CDR3 totals 14 residues.

There are a few counts of this clone. The CDR3 DNA sequence: TGTGCCATCAAGGGGGACAGTTACGAGCAGTACTTC. It specifies CAIKGDSYEQYF. This chain connects TRBV10-3 to TRBJ2-7; 7 bases are a match to TRBD1. CDR1 is ENHRY, CDR2 SYGVKD, per germline. This CDR3 spans 12 amino acids. V gave up 7 bases and J gave up 4 bases; unmatched junction bases: 4.

The gene calls are TRBV5-1 and TRBJ2-2; 7 bases map to TRBD1. V trimming: 0 bases; J trimming: 3 bases; junction bases outside the gene matches: 8. This CDR3 spans 17 amino acids. The V gene's germline CDR1 is SGHRS and CDR2 YFSETQ. The CDR3 sequence is CASSLAGQGVDTGELFF. DNA of the CDR3: TGCGCCAGCAGCTTGGCCGGTCAGGGGGTCGACACCGGGGAGCTGTTTTTT.

The CDR3 here is CASSVGTGPLYEQYF. CDR3 nucleotide sequence: TGTGCCAGCAGCGTCGGGACAGGTCCGCTCTACGAGCAGTACTTC. The rearrangement links TRBV9 to TRBJ2-7; 8 nucleotides align to TRBD1. The junction had 7 bases not matched to a gene; V was cut back by 2 bases and J by 3 bases. Germline loops: CDR1 SGDLS, CDR2 YYNGEE. The CDR3 has 15 amino acids.

This chain joins TRBV11-2 and TRBJ2-7; tentatively, D is TRBD1 (6 bases). Germline-derived CDR1 and CDR2 are SGHAT and FQNNGV. With 2 bases removed from V and 5 bases from J, the gap between germline ends came to 16 bases. The CDR3 has 15 amino acids. The chain's CDR3 is CASSLTGHTLDEQYF. The CDR3 bases are TGTGCCAGCAGCTTAACGGGACATACCCTCGACGAGCAGTACTTC.

The chain couples TRBV10-2 to TRBJ2-3; 11 nucleotides line up with TRBD2. Unmatched junction bases numbered 11, after V lost 4 bases and J lost 8 bases. CDR1 and CDR2 (germline): WSHSY, SAAADI. The CDR3 has 16 residues. In nucleotides, the CDR3 is TGCGCCAGCAGTGCGCTAATAGCGGGAGGGCCTGGTACGCAGTATTTT. It yields the protein CASSALIAGGPGTQYF.

The J gene is TRBJ1-1, the V gene TRBV7-9; possibly TRBD1 for D (6 bases). Germline assignment: CDR1 SEHNR and CDR2 FQNEAQ (reference sequence). The CDR3 contains 17 residues. Trimming took 5 bases from V and 1 from J, leaving 20 bases between them. CDR3 protein: CASSPPTWGTPNTEAFF. CDR3 in DNA: TGTGCCAGCAGCCCCCCCACGTGGGGGACACCGAACACTGAAGCTTTCTTT.

This rearrangement joins TRBV15 to TRBJ2-1, with 8 bases fitting TRBD1. Germline V lookup: CDR1 LNHNV, CDR2 YYDKDF (reference sequence). CDR3 length: 12 residues. Unmatched junction bases numbered 9, after V lost 9 bases and J lost 11 bases. The CDR3 nucleotides are TGTGCCACTAGGGGACAGGACTTTCAGCAGTTCTTC. Its protein is CATRGQDFQQFF.

This chain links TRBV6-1 with TRBJ2-3, with D tentatively TRBD2 (5 bases). Trimming took 0 bases from V and 4 from J, leaving 14 bases between them. Looked up from germline, CDR1 is MNHNS and CDR2 is SASEGT. The CDR3 sequence is 16 residues long. The CDR3 loop is CASSEAPFQRADTQYF. DNA of the CDR3: TGTGCCAGCAGTGAAGCCCCCTTTCAGAGGGCAGATACGCAGTATTTT.

The genes are TRBV4-1 and TRBJ1-5, with 7 bases matching TRBD1. Germline CDR1 and CDR2: MGHRA and YSYEKL. V dropped 2 bases and J dropped 4; count of bases not matched to a gene: 5. The CDR3 is 15 residues long. The CDR3, as DNA: TGCGCCAGCAGCCAATACGGGGACAGAAATCAGCCCCAGCATTTT. Translated: CASSQYGDRNQPQHF.

This clone was recorded at least ten times. The chain uses TRBV7-9 and TRBJ1-5; a weak D match, TRBD1 (6 bases). The CDR3 runs 12 residues. CDR1 SEHNR and CDR2 FQNEAQ come from the germline V gene (reference sequence). Trimming removed 3 bases from V and 7 bases from J, with 7 bases in between. The DNA for the CDR3 is TGTGCCAGCAGCTTGGACAGACAGCCCCAGCATTTT. Amino acid sequence: CASSLDRQPQHF.

The chain carries TRBV5-1 and TRBJ2-1; 7 nucleotides match TRBD2. Unmatched junction bases numbered 9, after V lost 3 bases and J lost 0 bases. The germline gives CDR1 SGHRS, CDR2 YFSETQ. The CDR3 loop spans 17 amino acids. CDR3 residues: CASSSLLASSSYNEQFF. The CDR3 coding sequence is TGCGCCAGCAGCTCCTTACTAGCGTCGAGCTCCTACAATGAGCAGTTCTTC.

The chain is built from TRBV6-5 and TRBJ1-2; D gene ambiguous. V was cut by 2 bases and J by 2 bases, with 6 bases left in between. The CDR3 loop spans 13 amino acids. Germline V gene data show CDR1 as MNHEY and CDR2 as SVGAGI. In nucleotides, the CDR3 is TGTGCCAGCAGTTACGACGGGAACTATGGCTACACCTTC. Encoded protein: CASSYDGNYGYTF.

The J gene is TRBJ2-7, the V gene TRBV5-1; 7 bases agree with TRBD1. The CDR3 totals 14 residues. Germline CDR1 and CDR2: SGHRS and YFSETQ. V lost 4 bases and J lost 3; bases outside the gene matches: 7. CDR3 nucleotides: TGCGCCAGCAGCCTATCGACAGGGAGCTACGAGCAGTACTTC. Residues: CASSLSTGSYEQYF.

The rearrangement uses TRBV27 and TRBJ1-5, with 8 bases fitting TRBD1. V shed 3 bases and J 7 bases; nucleotides not matched to a gene: 14. CDR1 MNHEY and CDR2 SMNVEV come from the germline V gene (reference sequence). The CDR3 consists of 17 residues. The DNA of the CDR3 is TGTGCCAGCAGTTTGGTCGGATCAGGGGGCAGAGGCCAGCCCCAGCATTTT. Amino acid sequence: CASSLVGSGGRGQPQHF.

V gene TRBV11-2 combines with J gene TRBJ2-3; TRBD2 matches 8 bases. The V gene end was trimmed by 1 base and the J gene end by 0 bases; junction bases not matched to a gene: 0. Looked up from germline, CDR1 is SGHAT and CDR2 is FQNNGV. This CDR3 has 15 residues. DNA of the CDR3: TGTGCCAGCAGCTTAGGCGGGGGGAGCACAGATACGCAGTATTTT. Translating it yields CASSLGGGSTDTQYF.

The rearrangement links TRBV9 to TRBJ1-4; weak D call: TRBD1 (6 bases). Trimming took 0 bases from V and 0 from J, leaving 12 bases between them. This CDR3 is built from 17 residues. Germline CDR1 and CDR2: SGDLS and YYNGEE. The CDR3 region has the DNA TGTGCCAGCAGCGTAGGGCAGGGGAGGGCAACTAATGAAAAACTGTTTTTT. This translates into CASSVGQGRATNEKLFF. The complete variable domain, with remaining parts taken from reference TRBV9 and TRBJ1-4, reads DSGVTQTPKHLITATGQRVTLRCSPRSGDLSVYWYQQSLDQGLQFLIQYYNGEERAKGNILERFSAQQFPDLHSELNLSSLELGDSALYFCASSVGQGRATNEKLFFGSGTQLSVL.

Only one count was recorded for this clone. The chain couples TRBV3-1 (or the pseudogene TRBV3-2) to TRBJ1-2; TRBD1 is a possible D gene (5 bases). The CDR3 consists of 14 residues. The germline V gene has CDR1 LGHDT and CDR2 YNNKEL (reference sequence). Trimming stripped 3 bases from V and 4 bases from J, with 12 bases between. The CDR3 spells CASSQRDRVYGYTF. CDR3 DNA: TGTGCCAGCAGCCAGCGAGACAGAGTCTATGGCTACACCTTC.

The V and J genes are TRBV21-1 and TRBJ2-7; the listed D gene, TRBD2, was not tested against the DNA. TRBV21-1 is a pseudogene segment. The CDR3 sequence is 13 residues long. CDR3 bases: TGTGCCAGCGACATAACGGACTACGGGGAGCAGTACGTC. Amino acids: CASDITDYGEQYV.

The chain recombines TRBV2 with TRBJ1-3; TRBD1 aligns across 7 bases. This CDR3 is 14 amino acids long. The V gene end was trimmed by 6 bases and the J gene end by 3 bases; junction bases not matched to a gene: 5. Germline V lookup: CDR1 SNHLY, CDR2 FYNNEI. The CDR3 sequence is CASRSTGIGNTIYF. CDR3 DNA: TGTGCCAGCAGGTCGACAGGGATTGGAAACACCATATATTTT.

This rearrangement joins TRBV6-1 to TRBJ2-1, with 12 bases identical to TRBD2. V shed 2 bases, J shed 7 bases, and the junction held 9 bases outside the gene matches. In germline, CDR1 is MNHNS, CDR2 SASEGT. The CDR3 has 17 amino acids. The CDR3 nucleotides read TGTGCCAGCAGTGAAACCTTATGGACTAGCGGGGTTAATGAGCAGTTCTTC. Encoded protein: CASSETLWTSGVNEQFF.

CDR3 sequence (DNA): TGTGCCAGCAGCCAAGTTCGCGCAGGGGGTAGTAATTCACCCCTCCACTTT. This translates into CASSQVRAGGSNSPLHF. The V gene is TRBV4-2, the J gene TRBJ1-6, with 7 bases matching TRBD1. CDR3 length: 17 residues. Germline V gives CDR1 LGHNA, CDR2 YNFKEQ. With 1 base clipped from V and 6 bases from J, the junction kept 9 bases outside the gene matches.